This T cell receptor beta chain was sequenced in a study of T cell repertoires in cytomegalovirus infection (dated by TCRdb to about 2019). At the level of the whole study: Alongside well-studied HLA-B-restricted epitopes, the peptide stimulations were aimed at recently identified HLA-C-restricted CMV epitopes, whose presentation resists viral immunomodulation. Donor HLA type was relevant to the analysis, as public TCR beta signatures indicated carriage of CMV infection together with the matching HLA type.

The sample's treatment or condition label is to be understood as: in vitro stimulation with specific CMV peptide epitopes to enrich CMV-specific T cells. Results and caveats for the whole study, not just this receptor: In both this cohort and an independent cohort of several hundred donors, the cumulative frequency of public TCR beta family members distinguished carriers of CMV infection plus the relevant HLA type. The ex vivo response was dominated by HLA-C-restricted CMV-specific TCR beta clonotypes, which also provided the single most frequent clonotype in two of eight donors.

TCRdb shows the sequencer as Illumina HiSeq 1500. The public reads were reprocessed in TCRdb via fastp at Q25 and MiXCR, keeping in-frame beta chains. Rows merge per CDR3 protein into single entries with the most common DNA and genes. This sample holds about 900,000 distinct CDR3 sequences; less than 40% were observed only once. The ten largest clones take up about 14% of the sample. Comments on this clonotype: There is no known antigen for this receptor. Base qualities are not provided; no much larger clone lies one nucleotide away.

CDR1 SGHTA and CDR2 FQGTGA are derived from the germline V gene. The CDR3 goes from the cysteine to the phenylalanine over 17 residues. The kept DNA is CDR3 alone, 51 bases in frame from the first base. Compared with germline, V lacks 4 bases and J lacks 3 bases; bases without a gene match: 8. Material: cultured CD8+ T cells from PBMCs, obtained from culture after CMV antigen stimulation. This clonotype was sampled from a human donor in good health (CMV status not recorded). Some clones in this sample may be carry-over from other donors' samples. The chain uses TRBV7-3 and TRBJ2-3; TRBD2 fits 12 bases in the junction. CDR3 reads: CASSSSGLAGRTDTQYF. The nucleotide sequence is TGTGCCAGCAGCTCCTCCGGACTAGCGGGGCGGACAGATACGCAGTATTTT.